A single sample gave rise to the 20 T cell receptor beta chains below, sequenced in a study of regulatory T cells in long-lasting Graves disease (dated by TCRdb to 2020 to 2022). The receptor library was made with multiplex PCR. TCRdb names Illumina HiSeq 4000 as the instrument used. TCR beta libraries were built with iRepertoire HTBI primers and Arm-PCR amplification of CDR3 regions. TCRdb handled the public reads itself, with Q25 trimming in fastp and clone calling in MiXCR, and kept productive beta chains. Each entry merges the rows of one CDR3 protein and shows their most common DNA and genes. This sample has 350,000 to 450,000 distinct CDR3 sequences in its table, and roughly 25% of those were observed once. Around a quarter of the sample lies in the top ten. This sample's time point label indicates: persistent/refractory GD, antithyroid drugs over 5 years with positive TRAb. RNA was extracted from PBMCs in TRIzol for both TCR sequencing and RNA sequencing.

Here the sequenced sample was peripheral blood mononuclear cells (PBMCs), taken when the disease was refractory, from a patient treated with antithyroid drugs. The receptors were sampled from a woman aged 40 to 50 with Graves disease. Donor details come from another sample of the same person, matched by shared clones.

This clonotype has more than one count but fewer than ten. The chain joins TRBV19 to TRBJ2-7; TRBD1 matches 7 bases. The CDR3 spans 14 residues. CDR1 is LNHDA and CDR2 is SQIVND in the germline V gene (reference sequence). V gave up 4 bases and J gave up 1 base; unmatched junction bases: 4. The CDR3 here is CASSTPGQSYEQYF. CDR3 nucleotide sequence: TGTGCCAGTAGTACACCGGGACAGTCCTACGAGCAGTACTTC.

A remark on this clonotype: This may be a read error: a much more frequent sequence differs by one nucleotide. This chain uses TRBV7-9 with TRBJ2-5; D possibly corresponds to TRBD2 (5 bases). This CDR3 has 12 amino acids. Germline lookup yields CDR1 SEHNR and CDR2 FQNEAQ (reference sequence). In DNA, the CDR3 is TGTGCCGGCAGCTTATCCGAGGGGACCCAGTACTTC. It specifies CAGSLSEGTQYF.

This clonotype was detected only a few times. V usage is TRBV27 and J usage is TRBJ1-2; D is unclear. The CDR3 extends over 14 amino acids. Trimming left V 5 bases short and J 5 bases short, with 15 bases between. In germline, CDR1 is MNHEY, CDR2 SMNVEV (reference sequence). The CDR3 region is CASSARGTIYGYTF. CDR3 sequence (DNA): TGTGCCAGCAGTGCCCGGGGTACCATTTATGGCTACACCTTC.

The rearrangement joins TRBV20-1 to TRBJ1-1, with D possibly matching TRBD1 (6 bases). The CDR3 is 13 residues long. Germline CDR1 reads DFQATT; CDR2 reads SNEGSKA (reference sequence). The CDR3 protein is CNARTAADTEAFF. CDR3 in DNA: TGCAATGCGCGGACAGCGGCGGACACTGAAGCTTTCTTT.

This clonotype was recorded a few times. V and J are TRBV9 and TRBJ1-1, with D possibly being TRBD1 (5 bases). The CDR3 is 14 residues long. V lost 0 bases, J lost 4 bases, and 10 bases lay in between. The V gene's germline CDR1 is SGDLS and CDR2 YYNGEE. CDR3 sequence (DNA): TGTGCCAGCAGCGTAGGGGACGGGGGCACTGAAGCTTTCTTT. Residues: CASSVGDGGTEAFF.

In its sample, this clonotype was seen many times. The V call is TRBV27, the J call TRBJ2-7, with D possibly being TRBD1 (5 bases). V was pared by 3 bases and J by 0 bases, with 12 bases between. Germline-derived CDR1 and CDR2 are MNHEY and SMNVEV (reference sequence). The CDR3 has 15 residues. The CDR3 nucleotides read TGTGCCAGCAGTTTCCAGGGCACGACCTCCTACGAGCAGTACTTC. It is translated as CASSFQGTTSYEQYF.

This clonotype was recorded many times. The chain combines TRBV2 with TRBJ2-7; 9 nucleotides agree with TRBD2. CDR3 length: 14 residues. Germline lookup yields CDR1 SNHLY and CDR2 FYNNEI. Losses at the gene ends were 7 bases for V and 2 bases for J; bases not matched to a gene: 6. The CDR3 region is CASKGIAGAYEQYF. The CDR3 bases are TGTGCCAGCAAGGGGATAGCGGGGGCCTACGAGCAGTACTTC.

This sequence joins TRBV12-3 or TRBV12-4 and TRBJ1-3; no reliable D call. The length of the CDR3 is 13 residues. V lost 7 bases and J 3 bases, leaving 10 bases between the germline ends. CDR3 in DNA: TGTGCCAGCATCCTTCAAGGTGGAAACACCATATATTTT. This encodes CASILQGGNTIYF.

The rearrangement uses TRBV4-1 and TRBJ1-2; D gene uncertain. The V and J ends lost 2 bases and 2 bases respectively, with 6 bases between them. The CDR3 covers 13 residues. The V gene's germline CDR1 is MGHRA and CDR2 YSYEKL. The CDR3 region is CASSQQQNYGYTF. CDR3 sequence (DNA): TGCGCCAGCAGCCAACAACAAAACTATGGCTACACCTTC.

The genes are TRBV20-1 and TRBJ2-7, with 10 bases matching TRBD2. This CDR3 contains 14 residues. The V gene end was trimmed by 3 bases and the J gene end by 5 bases; junction bases not matched to a gene: 7. Germline V gene data show CDR1 as DFQATT and CDR2 as SNEGSKA (reference sequence). The CDR3: CSARASGSTDEQYF. The CDR3 coding sequence is TGCAGTGCTAGGGCTAGCGGGAGTACTGACGAGCAGTACTTC.

The J gene is TRBJ2-7, the V gene TRBV6-1; 10 positions agree with TRBD1. Trimming removed 6 bases from V and 2 bases from J; junction bases left unmatched: 7. The CDR3 has 15 residues. Germline V lookup: CDR1 MNHNS, CDR2 SASEGT. CDR3 sequence: CASSRGDRGPYEQYF. The CDR3 DNA sequence: TGTGCCAGCAGCCGAGGAGACAGGGGGCCCTACGAGCAGTACTTC.

As regards this clonotype: This may arise from a read error, as a much more abundant clone is one base away. This rearrangement joins TRBV27 to TRBJ1-6, with D possibly TRBD1 on 6 matching bases. Germline V CDR1 and CDR2: MNHEY, SMNVEV (reference sequence). The V end was cut by 5 bases, the J end by 13 bases, with 15 bases between. This CDR3 spans 13 amino acids. The CDR3 coding sequence is TGTGCCAGCAGTCCCAGGGGCAGTTCCCCCCTCCACTTT. Its translation: CASSPRGSSPLHF.

The V gene is TRBV9, the J gene TRBJ2-1, with D unclear. The J call could be wrong; TRBJ2-5 is a better fit for the DNA end. Germline values: CDR1 SGDLS, CDR2 YYNGEE. The CDR3 is 15 residues long. This CDR3 reads CASSAHPQSQETQYF. In DNA form, the CDR3 reads TGTGCCAGCAGCGCCCATCCACAGTCTCAAGAGACCCAGTACTTC.

The chain joins TRBV4-1 to TRBJ1-4; D gene ambiguous. The V gene lost 1 base and the J gene lost 8 bases, with 8 bases spanning the gap. Germline loops: CDR1 MGHRA, CDR2 YSYEKL. CDR3 size: 13 residues. CDR3 region: CASSQVRVEKLFF. The CDR3 DNA follows: TGCGCCAGCAGCCAAGTGAGAGTGGAAAAACTGTTTTTT.

The rearrangement links TRBV6-1 to TRBJ1-1; 7 nucleotides line up with TRBD1. CDR3 length equals 17 residues. Germline values: CDR1 MNHNS, CDR2 SASEGT. The ends lost 6 bases at V and 0 bases at J; junction bases unmatched: 13. The CDR3 DNA reads as TGTGCCAGCAGGCAAGACTCAGGGGGAGGGATGAACACTGAAGCTTTCTTT. The encoded protein is CASRQDSGGGMNTEAFF.

The chain links TRBV3-1 to TRBJ1-3; no definite D call. The CDR3 extends over 15 amino acids. V was pared by 3 bases and J by 4 bases, with 13 bases between. Per germline, CDR1 LGHDT and CDR2 YNNKEL (reference sequence). CDR3 in amino acids: CASSQTRFQGNTIYF. CDR3 bases: TGTGCCAGCAGCCAGACGCGATTTCAGGGAAACACCATATATTTT.

The genes are TRBV6-2 or TRBV6-3 and TRBJ1-2, with a weak D call TRBD1 (6 bases). Trimming removed 5 bases from V and 4 bases from J, with 17 bases in between. CDR1 MNHEY and CDR2 SVGEGT come from the germline V gene. This CDR3 has 15 amino acids. The CDR3 sequence is CASSEDPRGSYGYTF. CDR3 sequence (DNA): TGTGCCAGCAGTGAAGACCCCAGGGGAAGCTATGGCTACACCTTC.

This clonotype was recorded at least ten times. The chain couples TRBV28 to TRBJ2-5; D not certain. In germline, CDR1 is MDHEN, CDR2 SYDVKM. Deletions cut 2 bases from V and 7 bases from J, with 5 bases between. The CDR3 spans 11 residues. The CDR3 sequence is CASSLIGTQYF. In nucleotides, the CDR3 is TGTGCCAGCAGTTTAATCGGGACCCAGTACTTC.

There are many counts of this clonotype. The rearrangement links TRBV10-3 to TRBJ2-7, with D perhaps TRBD2 (6 bases). With 6 bases removed from V and 6 bases from J, the gap between germline ends came to 12 bases. The CDR3 runs 12 residues. Germline V gene sequence: CDR1 ENHRY, CDR2 SYGVKD. For the CDR3, the DNA is TGTGCCATCAGCGGCGGGGTCCTCGAGCAGTACTTC. Protein: CAISGGVLEQYF.

This chain connects TRBV7-9 to TRBJ2-3, with TRBD2 matching over 8 bases. This CDR3 comprises 16 residues. The germline V gene encodes CDR1 SEHNR and CDR2 FQNEAQ (reference sequence). Trimming took 0 bases from V and 4 from J; bases not matched to a gene: 6. The CDR3 DNA reads TGTGCCAGCAGCTTAGCGCAGCGGGAGTTCCCAGATACGCAGTATTTT. It codes for CASSLAQREFPDTQYF.